This is a list of T cell receptor beta chains from one sample in a study of memory B cells and T cells in multiple sclerosis. The table came from immunoSEQ multiplex PCR; TCRdb's copy has only in-frame clones and leaves some out. Of fewer than 15,000 clones detected, roughly 86% appear once; the ten largest clones hold roughly 3%. Antigen specificity for these receptors is unknown. What was sequenced was PBMCs from blood kept in culture. All receptors derive from a human donor with multiple sclerosis. Both conserved end residues are part of each CDR3. D genes are given only for firm matches. Clone size is not always given. Where it is, it says once, few, many or a class for expanded clones.

d_call: TRBD1; clone_size: NA; j_call: TRBJ2-7; v_call: TRBV27; cdr3_length: 16; cdr3_nt: TGTGCCAGCAGTTCTCCCCGTACAGGGGGCTCGTTAGAGCAGTACTTC; cdr3_aa: CASSSPRTGGSLEQYF
d_call: NA; clone_size: NA; j_call: TRBJ1-2; v_call: TRBV6-1; cdr3_length: 13; cdr3_nt: TGTGCCAGCAGCGTCGGGGGCTACTATGGCTACACCTTC; cdr3_aa: CASSVGGYYGYTF
d_call: TRBD2; clone_size: NA; j_call: TRBJ2-7; v_call: TRBV6-1; cdr3_length: 14; cdr3_nt: TGTGCCAGCAAGATCGGGACTAGCTCCTACGAGCAGTACTTC; cdr3_aa: CASKIGTSSYEQYF
d_call: NA; clone_size: NA; j_call: TRBJ2-6; v_call: TRBV9; cdr3_length: 17; cdr3_nt: TGTGCCAGCAGCGTTGGCAGGGCAGAATCCGGGGCCAACGTCCTGACTTTC; cdr3_aa: CASSVGRAESGANVLTF
d_call: NA; clone_size: NA; j_call: TRBJ2-2; v_call: TRBV5-1; cdr3_length: 15; cdr3_nt: TGCGCCAGCAGCTTGAGGGCCGGGTATGACGGGGAGCTGTTTTTT; cdr3_aa: CASSLRAGYDGELFF
d_call: NA; clone_size: NA; j_call: TRBJ1-1; v_call: TRBV7-8; cdr3_length: 13; cdr3_nt: TGTGCCAGCAGCTTAAGAGAGGGCGCCGAAGCTTTCTTT; cdr3_aa: CASSLREGAEAFF
d_call: NA; clone_size: NA; j_call: TRBJ2-7; v_call: TRBV5-2; cdr3_length: 13; cdr3_nt: TGTGCCAGCAGCGCCCCGGGGGCCTACGAGCAGTACTTC; cdr3_aa: CASSAPGAYEQYF
d_call: NA; clone_size: NA; j_call: TRBJ2-7; v_call: TRBV5-4; cdr3_length: 15; cdr3_nt: TGTGCCAGCAGCTTGGAGGCAGGGATTTCCTACGAGCAGTACTTC; cdr3_aa: CASSLEAGISYEQYF
d_call: TRBD2; clone_size: NA; j_call: TRBJ2-2; v_call: TRBV14; cdr3_length: 18; cdr3_nt: TGTGCCAGCAGCCAAGTGGGGCAGTGGAGCGGGAAAGGCGGGGAGCTGTTTTTT; cdr3_aa: CASSQVGQWSGKGGELFF
d_call: NA; clone_size: NA; j_call: TRBJ2-7; v_call: TRBV27; cdr3_length: 15; cdr3_nt: TGTGCCAGCAAAGGAGCGGGCCCGAGCTCCTACGAGCAGTACTTC; cdr3_aa: CASKGAGPSSYEQYF
d_call: NA; clone_size: NA; j_call: TRBJ2-7; v_call: TRBV27; cdr3_length: 16; cdr3_nt: TGTGCCAGCAGCCCTTCCGTTTGGGGGCGAGGGTACGAGCAGTACTTC; cdr3_aa: CASSPSVWGRGYEQYF
d_call: NA; clone_size: NA; j_call: TRBJ1-1; v_call: TRBV27; cdr3_length: 16; cdr3_nt: TGTGCCAGCAGTTCGGAGCAGGGGAGGCGGAACACTGAAGCTTTCTTT; cdr3_aa: CASSSEQGRRNTEAFF
d_call: TRBD1; clone_size: NA; j_call: TRBJ2-5; v_call: TRBV5-4; cdr3_length: 15; cdr3_nt: TGTGCCAGCAGCATCGGACAGGGGGCCTACGAGACCCAGTACTTC; cdr3_aa: CASSIGQGAYETQYF
d_call: NA; clone_size: once; j_call: TRBJ2-7; v_call: TRBV7-9; cdr3_length: 14; cdr3_nt: TGTGCCAGCAGCCTAGGGGACCCCCCCTACGAGCAGTACTTC; cdr3_aa: CASSLGDPPYEQYF
d_call: NA; clone_size: NA; j_call: TRBJ1-2; v_call: TRBV27; cdr3_length: 16; cdr3_nt: TGTGCCAGCAGTTTATCGTCGGGTACCGTAGATGCTGGCTACACCTTC; cdr3_aa: CASSLSSGTVDAGYTF
d_call: TRBD1; clone_size: NA; j_call: TRBJ1-1; v_call: TRBV11-2; cdr3_length: 16; cdr3_nt: TGTGCCAGCAGCTTACTGGAGGGGGCCAGGAACACTGAAGCTTTCTTT; cdr3_aa: CASSLLEGARNTEAFF
d_call: TRBD1; clone_size: NA; j_call: TRBJ1-6; v_call: TRBV27; cdr3_length: 16; cdr3_nt: TGTGCCAGCATTCCGACTTGGACAGGAAATAATTCACCCCTCCACTTT; cdr3_aa: CASIPTWTGNNSPLHF
d_call: NA; clone_size: NA; j_call: TRBJ1-5; v_call: TRBV18; cdr3_length: 15; cdr3_nt: TGTGCCAGCTCACCCCGGACGGGACAAAATCAGCCCCAGCATTTT; cdr3_aa: CASSPRTGQNQPQHF